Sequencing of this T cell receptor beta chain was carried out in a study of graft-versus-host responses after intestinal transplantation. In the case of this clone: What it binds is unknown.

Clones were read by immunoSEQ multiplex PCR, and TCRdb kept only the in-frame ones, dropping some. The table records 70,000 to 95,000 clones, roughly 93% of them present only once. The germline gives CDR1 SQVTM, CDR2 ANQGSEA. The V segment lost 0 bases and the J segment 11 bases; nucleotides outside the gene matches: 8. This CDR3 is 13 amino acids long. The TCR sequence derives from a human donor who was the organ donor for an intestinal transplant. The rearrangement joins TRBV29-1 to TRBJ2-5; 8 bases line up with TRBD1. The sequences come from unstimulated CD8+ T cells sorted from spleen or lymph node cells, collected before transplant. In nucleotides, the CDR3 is TGCAGCGTTGAAGAGCAGGGGGCAGGTGAGCAGTACTTC. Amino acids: CSVEEQGAGEQYF.